What follows are 8 T cell receptor beta chains derived from one specimen sequenced in a study of PD-L1 blockade in urothelial cancer (dated 2017 in TCRdb). Library preparation used the immunoSEQ multiplex PCR assay. The table comes from immuneACCESS by way of TCRdb, which keeps in-frame sequences with V and J called. Part of the clones is missing from these tables; in studies checked, under half for an unresolved V gene and the rest for unknown reasons. The sample includes approximately 35,000 clones, with more than 35% observed a single time. Just under 9% of the sample belongs to the ten largest clones. Interpreted using the paper, the time point label stands for: pretreatment tumor sample. The sequencing used tumor tissue, collected before atezolizumab (anti-PD-L1) treatment. All receptors derive from a man between 60 and 75 years old with urothelial cancer.

This clone appeared once. The J gene is TRBJ2-5, the V gene TRBV28; perhaps D is TRBD1 or TRBD2 (5 bases each). The V and J ends lost 6 bases and 0 bases respectively, with 14 bases between them. This CDR3 contains 15 residues. Looked up from germline, CDR1 is MDHEN and CDR2 is SYDVKM. The CDR3: CASRTGRTYQETQYF. The CDR3 DNA reads as TGTGCCAGCAGGACGGGACGAACGTACCAAGAGACCCAGTACTTC. Filled out from reference TRBV28 and TRBJ2-5, the complete variable domain reads DVKVTQSSRYLVKRTGEKVFLECVQDMDHENMFWYRQDPGLGLRLIYFSYDVKMKEKGDIPEGYSVSREKKERFSLILESASTNQTSMYLCASRTGRTYQETQYFGPGTRLLVL.

This clone has a count of ten or more. The rearrangement uses TRBV7-5 and TRBJ2-7; the table's D gene call, TRBD2, was not cross checked with the DNA. TRBV7-5 is labeled a pseudogene. The CDR3 totals 15 residues. The CDR3 region is CASSSGTSGRDEQYF. Written as DNA, the CDR3 is TGTGCCAGCAGCTCTGGGACTAGCGGGCGAGACGAGCAGTACTTC.

This sequence joins TRBV18 and TRBJ1-1; weak D call: TRBD1 (5 bases). Trimming removed 6 bases at V and 1 base at J, with 12 bases between. Germline V gene sequence: CDR1 KGHSH, CDR2 LQKENI. The CDR3 has 14 residues. In DNA form, the CDR3 reads TGTGCCAGCTCCCTGCTGCAGGGGAACACTGAAGCTTTCTTT. Encoded protein: CASSLLQGNTEAFF.

This chain uses TRBV11-3 with TRBJ1-3; D not resolved. This CDR3 is 16 amino acids long. The V end was cut by 0 bases, the J end by 0 bases, with 9 bases between. The V gene's germline CDR1 is SGHNT and CDR2 YENEEA. In DNA form, the CDR3 reads TGTGCCAGCAGCTTAGAAAGCGTTACCTCTGGAAACACCATATATTTT. Protein product: CASSLESVTSGNTIYF.

The V and J genes are TRBV19 and TRBJ2-2; the D gene is possibly TRBD1 (6 bases). Germline V lookup: CDR1 LNHDA, CDR2 SQIVND (reference sequence). The CDR3 is made up of 14 amino acids. V was pared by 10 bases and J by 2 bases, with 14 bases between. The DNA of the CDR3 is TGTGCCACCCCCGCACAGGGTAACACCGGGGAGCTGTTTTTT. It translates to CATPAQGNTGELFF. The whole variable domain, filled in from reference TRBV19 and TRBJ2-2, reads DGGITQSPKYLFRKEGQNVTLSCEQNLNHDAMYWYRQDPGQGLRLIYYSQIVNDFQKGDIAEGYSVSREKKESFPLTVTSAQKNPTAFYLCATPAQGNTGELFFGEGSRLTVL.

The CDR3 loop is CATSRARGYQPQHF. CDR3 in DNA: TGTGCCACCAGCAGAGCCAGGGGATATCAGCCCCAGCATTTT. V is TRBV15 and J is TRBJ1-5; D is possibly TRBD1 (6 bases). This CDR3 contains 14 residues. Germline assignment: CDR1 LNHNV and CDR2 YYDKDF (reference sequence). Between the trimmed V and J ends, which lost 1 base and 5 bases, there was a span of 9 bases.

About this clone: Mismatch with germline at one junction end may stem from a read error. V usage is TRBV6-8 and J usage is TRBJ1-2, with D maybe TRBD1 (6 bases). The CDR3 is 12 amino acids. The germline gives CDR1 MNHGY, CDR2 SAAAGT. CDR3 protein: CAISGQHYGYTF. In nucleotides, the CDR3 is TGTGCCATCAGTGGACAGCACTATGGCTACACCTTC.

The CDR3 region has the DNA TGTGCCAGCAGCCAAGCACTAGCGGGAGTAATCGATGAGCAGTTCTTC. Translation gives CASSQALAGVIDEQFF. This chain links TRBV14 with TRBJ2-1; 11 nucleotides line up with TRBD2. The CDR3 covers 16 residues. The germline CDR1 and CDR2 sequences are SGHDN and FVKESK. V was clipped by 1 base and J by 8 bases; unmatched bases: 7.